This entry concerns a single T cell receptor beta chain. The data derive from a study of blood T cell repertoires in COVID-19. About the study: The United States, Italy and Spain supplied acute and convalescent COVID-19 samples. Nucleic acid was either cDNA or gDNA, and it came from T cells, B-cell-depleted T cells, or PBMCs.

Authors' data handling: Amplification with reference gene primers provided the estimates of nucleated cell counts. The protocol was immunoSEQ multiplex PCR, while the TCRdb copy is restricted to in-frame clones and leaves out a portion. V and J calls and clone size are as listed in that table; D and trimming were resolved from the DNA. The profile shows some 260,000 clones, 88% of them singletons. The CDR3 covers 14 residues. From germline, CDR1 is LGHDT and CDR2 YNNKEL (reference sequence). V was pared by 1 base and J by 3 bases, with 8 bases between. The chain links TRBV3-1 (or the pseudogene TRBV3-2) to TRBJ2-3; possible D gene TRBD2, 5 bases. This receptor was taken from a woman between 25 and 40 years old with acute or convalescent COVID-19. The sequenced sample was peripheral blood. The CDR3 DNA follows: TGTGCCAGCAGCCAAGGTGCGGGTACAGATACGCAGTATTTT. This codes for CASSQGAGTDTQYF.